This paragraph covers one T cell receptor (beta chain) sequence. Alongside a J-beta primer mix, a sample-barcoded 5' primer served in a second PCR lasting about 7 to 12 cycles. Each CDR3 protein is one row after TCRdb ran MiXCR on the 5' RACE reads. This repertoire shows about 1,600,000 distinct CDR3 sequences, approximately 40% found once; its top ten account for approximately 7.9%. The trim removed 7 bases at V and 2 bases at J, leaving 11 bases unmatched. The germline CDR1 and CDR2 sequences are MNHEY and SMNVEV (reference sequence). The CDR3 runs 16 residues. These data come from a study of blood T cells in healthy people across ages.

The clonotype comes from a woman aged 18 to 35 in good health. The chain couples TRBV27 to TRBJ1-2; 9 nucleotides line up with TRBD1. Sample: blood. The CDR3 loop reads CASTINPGTGNYGYTF. CDR3 coding DNA: TGTGCCAGCACCATAAATCCCGGGACAGGGAACTATGGCTACACCTTC.